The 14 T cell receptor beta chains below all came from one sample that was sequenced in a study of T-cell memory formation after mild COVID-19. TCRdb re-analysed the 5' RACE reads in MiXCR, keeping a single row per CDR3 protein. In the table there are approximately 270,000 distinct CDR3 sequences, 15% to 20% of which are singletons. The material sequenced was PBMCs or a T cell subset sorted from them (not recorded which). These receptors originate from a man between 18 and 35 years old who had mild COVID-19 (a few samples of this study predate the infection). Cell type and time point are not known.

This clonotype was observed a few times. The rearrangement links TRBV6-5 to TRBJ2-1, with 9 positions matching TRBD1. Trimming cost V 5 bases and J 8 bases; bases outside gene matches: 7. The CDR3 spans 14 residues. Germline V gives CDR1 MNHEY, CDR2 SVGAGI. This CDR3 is CASSTRTGEDEQFF. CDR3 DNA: TGTGCCAGCAGTACCCGGACAGGGGAGGATGAGCAGTTCTTC.

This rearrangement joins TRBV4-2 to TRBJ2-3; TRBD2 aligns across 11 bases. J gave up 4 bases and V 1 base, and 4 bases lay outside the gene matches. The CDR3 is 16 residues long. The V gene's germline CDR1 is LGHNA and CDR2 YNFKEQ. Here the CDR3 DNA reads TGTGCCAGCAGCCAAGTAGCGGGGGGGGTTGCAGATACGCAGTATTTT. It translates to CASSQVAGGVADTQYF.

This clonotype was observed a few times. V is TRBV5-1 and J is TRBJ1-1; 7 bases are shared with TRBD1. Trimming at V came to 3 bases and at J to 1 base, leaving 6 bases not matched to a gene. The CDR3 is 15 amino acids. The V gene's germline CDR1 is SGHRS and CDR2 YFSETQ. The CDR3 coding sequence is TGCGCCAGCAGCTCCGGGACAGTAGGGAACACTGAAGCTTTCTTT. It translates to CASSSGTVGNTEAFF. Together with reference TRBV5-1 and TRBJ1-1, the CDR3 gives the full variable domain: KAGVTQTPRYLIKTRGQQVTLSCSPISGHRSVSWYQQTPGQGLQFLFEYFSETQRNKGNFPGRFSGRQFSNSRSEMNVSTLELGDSALYLCASSSGTVGNTEAFFGQGTRLTVV.

The DNA of the CDR3 is TGTGCCAGCAGCTTGGATGGCGGGGGGCATTTCACCGGGGAGCTGTTTTTT. Its translation is CASSLDGGGHFTGELFF. This rearrangement joins TRBV5-6 to TRBJ2-2; 8 bases are shared with TRBD2. Germline V CDR1 and CDR2: SGHDT, YYEEEE. The CDR3 length is 17 residues. The junction had 8 bases not matched to a gene; V was cut back by 0 bases and J by 4 bases.

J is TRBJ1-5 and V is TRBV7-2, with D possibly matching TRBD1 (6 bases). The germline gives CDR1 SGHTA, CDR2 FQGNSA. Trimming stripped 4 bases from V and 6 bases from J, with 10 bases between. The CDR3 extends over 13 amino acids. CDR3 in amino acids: CASSSQGSQPQHF. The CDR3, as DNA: TGTGCCAGCAGCTCTCAGGGGAGTCAGCCCCAGCATTTT.

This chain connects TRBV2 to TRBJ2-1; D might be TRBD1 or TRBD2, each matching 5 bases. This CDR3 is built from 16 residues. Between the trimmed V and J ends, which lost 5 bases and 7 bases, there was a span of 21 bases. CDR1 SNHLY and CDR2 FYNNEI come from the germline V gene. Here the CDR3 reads CASSPDRDPRYNEQFF. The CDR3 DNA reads TGTGCCAGCAGTCCAGACCGGGACCCGAGGTATAATGAGCAGTTCTTC.

CDR3 residues: CSASSSGGADTIYF. The CDR3 DNA sequence: TGCAGTGCTAGTTCGTCCGGGGGCGCGGACACCATATATTTT. The chain links TRBV20-1 to TRBJ1-3, with a weak D call TRBD1 (6 bases). The germline CDR1 and CDR2 sequences are DFQATT and SNEGSKA (reference sequence). V lost 3 bases, J lost 8 bases, and 17 bases lay in between. This CDR3 has 14 residues.

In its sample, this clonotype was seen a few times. CDR3 DNA sequence: TGTGCCAGCAGCCGATCTGGAAGCGGTGGGGACAATGAGCAGTTCTTC. Its translation is CASSRSGSGGDNEQFF. The chain carries TRBV4-2 and TRBJ2-1; tentatively, D is TRBD2 (5 bases). V lost 4 bases, J lost 5 bases, and 18 bases lay in between. There are 16 residues in the CDR3. Looked up from germline, CDR1 is LGHNA and CDR2 is YNFKEQ.

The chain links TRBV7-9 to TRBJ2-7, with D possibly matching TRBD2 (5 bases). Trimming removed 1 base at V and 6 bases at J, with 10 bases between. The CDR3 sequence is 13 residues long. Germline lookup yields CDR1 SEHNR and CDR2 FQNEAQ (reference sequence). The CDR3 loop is CASSLDMSGEQYF. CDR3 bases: TGTGCCAGCAGCTTAGACATGAGCGGCGAGCAGTACTTC.

In nucleotides, the CDR3 is TGTGCCAGCAGCCTCCTACTTACGAGCACAGATACGCAGTATTTT. Encoded protein: CASSLLLTSTDTQYF. V is TRBV5-4 and J is TRBJ2-3; D gene unclear. CDR1 and CDR2 (germline): SGHNT, YYREEE (reference sequence). With 4 bases removed from V and 0 bases from J, the gap between germline ends came to 12 bases. The CDR3 is 15 residues long.

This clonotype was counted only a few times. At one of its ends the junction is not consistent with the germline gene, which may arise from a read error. In DNA form, the CDR3 reads TGTGCCAGCAGCTTGGATTCAGAAGAGAGCCAGTACTTC. It yields the protein CASSLDSEESQYF. This sequence joins TRBV5-4 and TRBJ2-5; no reliable D call. The V gene's germline CDR1 is SGHNT and CDR2 YYREEE (reference sequence). This CDR3 contains 13 residues.

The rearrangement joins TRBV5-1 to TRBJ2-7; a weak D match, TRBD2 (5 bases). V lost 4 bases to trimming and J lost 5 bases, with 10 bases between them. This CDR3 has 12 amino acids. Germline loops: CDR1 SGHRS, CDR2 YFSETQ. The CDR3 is CASSPSGNEQYF. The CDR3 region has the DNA TGCGCCAGCAGCCCCTCGGGGAACGAGCAGTACTTC.

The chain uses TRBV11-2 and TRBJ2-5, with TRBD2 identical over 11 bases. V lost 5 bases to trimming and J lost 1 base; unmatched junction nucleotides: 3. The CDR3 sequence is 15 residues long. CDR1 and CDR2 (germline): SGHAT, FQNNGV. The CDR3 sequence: CASSMGTSGQETQYF. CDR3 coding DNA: TGTGCCAGCAGCATGGGGACTAGCGGCCAAGAGACCCAGTACTTC.

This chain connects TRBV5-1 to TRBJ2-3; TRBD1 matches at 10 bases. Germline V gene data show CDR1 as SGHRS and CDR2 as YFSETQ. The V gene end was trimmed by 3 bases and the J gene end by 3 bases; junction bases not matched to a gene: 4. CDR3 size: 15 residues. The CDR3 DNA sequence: TGCGCCAGCAGCTCAGGGGACAGGGGAACAGATACGCAGTATTTT. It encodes CASSSGDRGTDTQYF.